The 29 T cell receptor beta chains below were found in one sample sequenced in a study of glioma-infiltrating T cells after dendritic cell vaccination. This table comes from immunoSEQ multiplex PCR, and its TCRdb copy is limited to in-frame clones, with some not included. The data show tens of thousands of clones, with 85% seen just once and around 2.9% held by the top ten. The material sequenced was blood, taken before dendritic cell vaccination. Receptor source: a human donor with glioblastoma.

The chain is built from TRBV4-2 and TRBJ2-6, with D perhaps TRBD2 (6 bases). Germline V gene data show CDR1 as LGHNA and CDR2 as YNFKEQ. V was clipped by 7 bases and J by 2 bases, with 27 bases between them. The CDR3 length is 20 residues. Written as DNA, the CDR3 is TGTGCCAGCACCCGGGATAGCTGGTCGGGAGTCCAAGCTGGGGCCAACGTCCTGACTTTC. Protein: CASTRDSWSGVQAGANVLTF.

V and J are TRBV29-1 and TRBJ2-3; D perhaps matches TRBD2 (6 bases). The germline V gene encodes CDR1 SQVTM and CDR2 ANQGSEA. The CDR3 length is 14 residues. V lost 4 bases and J lost 4, with 15 bases in between. The CDR3 sequence: CSVGASVSSDTQYF. The CDR3 nucleotides are TGCAGCGTTGGGGCTAGCGTCTCGTCAGATACGCAGTATTTT.

The rearrangement joins TRBV4-1 to TRBJ2-1; 10 bases match TRBD2. The CDR3 is 17 residues long. J was trimmed by 6 bases and V by 0 bases; bases with no gene match: 8. Germline values: CDR1 MGHRA, CDR2 YSYEKL. The CDR3 DNA reads as TGCGCCAGCAGCCAAGATGCCCCGGGACTAGCGAGCAATGAGCAGTTCTTC. Its protein product is CASSQDAPGLASNEQFF.

In its sample, this clone was seen once. The V gene is TRBV9, the J gene TRBJ1-2; D uncertain. This CDR3 has 15 amino acids. Trimming stripped 5 bases from V and 3 bases from J, with 17 bases between. The germline gives CDR1 SGDLS, CDR2 YYNGEE. The CDR3 nucleotides are TGTGCCAGCAGTTCCCAAGCGGGGTCCCACTATGGCTACACCTTC. The encoded protein is CASSSQAGSHYGYTF.

This chain connects TRBV5-1 to TRBJ2-1; 10 bases are a match to TRBD2. The CDR3 loop spans 16 amino acids. The V and J ends lost 4 bases and 8 bases, in that order; junction bases with no gene match: 12. The germline V gene encodes CDR1 SGHRS and CDR2 YFSETQ. The CDR3, as DNA: TGCGCCAGCAGCCAGAACCCTCTAGCGGGAGTTGATGAGCAGTTCTTC. Translated: CASSQNPLAGVDEQFF.

The chain combines TRBV5-1 with TRBJ1-5; TRBD1 matches 9 bases. The V gene's germline CDR1 is SGHRS and CDR2 YFSETQ. The V and J ends lost 4 bases and 4 bases, in that order; junction bases with no gene match: 3. The CDR3 covers 14 residues. CDR3 loop: CASSPDRGNQPQHF. The DNA of the CDR3 is TGCGCCAGCAGCCCGGACAGGGGAAATCAGCCCCAGCATTTT.

This clone has a handful of counts. The chain uses TRBV9 and TRBJ2-2, with D possibly being TRBD2 (5 bases). CDR3 length: 15 amino acids. V was cut by 7 bases and J by 4 bases, with 17 bases left in between. CDR1 SGDLS and CDR2 YYNGEE come from the germline V gene. CDR3 nucleotide sequence: TGTGCCAGCCATCAGGCGCGGGCCCCCACCGGGGAGCTGTTTTTT. This encodes CASHQARAPTGELFF.

The chain recombines TRBV6-1 with TRBJ2-7; 7 bases fit TRBD1. J lost 6 bases, V lost 8 bases, and 13 bases had no gene match. CDR1 is MNHNS, CDR2 SASEGT, per germline. This CDR3 comprises 14 residues. DNA of the CDR3: TGTGCCAGCGTAAGGTCCTCAGGGGGACGCGAGCAGTACTTC. Its translation is CASVRSSGGREQYF.

The gene calls are TRBV19 and TRBJ2-7, with a weak D call TRBD1 (6 bases). The CDR3 covers 15 residues. Germline V gene sequence: CDR1 LNHDA, CDR2 SQIVND (reference sequence). The germline V and J ends were trimmed by 5 bases and 1 base, with 15 bases remaining between them. For the CDR3, the DNA is TGTGCCAGTAGTGGAACAGGGATCTTTTCCTACGAGCAGTACTTC. This sequence encodes CASSGTGIFSYEQYF.

The chain recombines TRBV7-9 with TRBJ1-1; 12 nucleotides align to TRBD1. The V and J ends lost 5 bases and 11 bases, in that order; junction bases with no gene match: 6. CDR3 size: 13 residues. Germline V gene lookup returns CDR1 SEHNR and CDR2 FQNEAQ (reference sequence). CDR3 bases: TGTGCCAGCAGCCCGCGGGACAGGGGGCAGGCTTTCTTT. Its protein is CASSPRDRGQAFF. The variable domain in full, with the rest retrieved from reference TRBV7-9 and TRBJ1-1, is DTGVSQNPRHKITKRGQNVTFRCDPISEHNRLYWYRQTLGQGPEFLTYFQNEAQLEKSRLLSDRFSAERPKGSFSTLEIQRTEQGDSAMYLCASSPRDRGQAFFGQGTRLTVV.

The chain employs TRBV19 and TRBJ1-2; possible D gene TRBD1, 6 bases. The germline V and J ends were trimmed by 7 bases and 2 bases, with 17 bases remaining between them. The CDR3 runs 15 residues. The germline CDR1 and CDR2 sequences are LNHDA and SQIVND (reference sequence). CDR3 loop: CASMAGGPNNYGYTF. In nucleotides, the CDR3 is TGTGCCAGTATGGCGGGGGGGCCGAACAACTATGGCTACACCTTC.

The gene calls are TRBV19 and TRBJ1-1, with TRBD1 identical over 7 bases. The CDR3 spans 17 residues. CDR1 and CDR2 from the germline V gene are LNHDA and SQIVND (reference sequence). The ends lost 3 bases at V and 1 base at J; junction bases unmatched: 11. The CDR3 DNA sequence: TGTGCCAGTAGTATGCCCCTAAGACAGGGAAGGAACACTGAAGCTTTCTTT. Protein: CASSMPLRQGRNTEAFF.

The chain joins TRBV5-6 to TRBJ1-1, with 7 nucleotides matching TRBD1. This CDR3 has 15 amino acids. Unmatched junction bases numbered 12, after V lost 0 bases and J lost 10 bases. Germline CDR1 is SGHDT and CDR2 is YYEEEE. The CDR3 DNA reads TGTGCCAGCAGCTTGGAGGGCAGGGGGGATCTTAGAGCTTTCTTT. Residues: CASSLEGRGDLRAFF.

V gene TRBV6-1 combines with J gene TRBJ2-3, with 9 bases identical to TRBD1. CDR3 size: 15 residues. The V and J ends lost 8 bases and 2 bases, in that order; junction bases with no gene match: 8. Germline V gene lookup returns CDR1 MNHNS and CDR2 SASEGT. The CDR3 loop is CASLNDRGFTDTQYF. CDR3 nucleotide sequence: TGTGCCAGCCTCAATGACAGGGGGTTCACAGATACGCAGTATTTT.

The chain is built from TRBV27 and TRBJ1-2; TRBD1 matches 10 bases. CDR1 is MNHEY, CDR2 SMNVEV, per germline (reference sequence). The CDR3 consists of 15 residues. V dropped 5 bases and J dropped 8; count of bases not matched to a gene: 11. Written as DNA, the CDR3 is TGTGCCAGCAGTCCCATCGAGACAGGGGGCATAGGCTACACCTTC. This sequence encodes CASSPIETGGIGYTF.

V usage is TRBV11-2 and J usage is TRBJ1-5; 7 nucleotides align to TRBD1. This CDR3 spans 13 amino acids. Germline values: CDR1 SGHAT, CDR2 FQNNGV. V lost 5 bases and J lost 4; bases outside the gene matches: 2. CDR3 sequence reads: CASSPDRNQPQHF. The CDR3 coding sequence is TGTGCCAGCAGCCCGGACAGGAATCAGCCCCAGCATTTT.

V usage is TRBV5-4 and J usage is TRBJ2-1; 9 bases are shared with TRBD2. The CDR3 runs 18 residues. Per germline, CDR1 SGHNT and CDR2 YYREEE (reference sequence). Trimming removed 7 bases from V and 6 bases from J; junction bases left unmatched: 20. CDR3 sequence: CASAKSPSQAGGGNEQFF. In nucleotides, the CDR3 is TGTGCCAGCGCCAAGAGCCCATCGCAGGCGGGAGGGGGCAATGAGCAGTTCTTC. Using reference TRBV5-4 and TRBJ2-1 for the parts outside the CDR3, the full variable domain is ETGVTQSPTHLIKTRGQQVTLRCSSQSGHNTVSWYQQALGQGPQFIFQYYREEENGRGNFPPRFSGLQFPNYSSELNVNALELDDSALYLCASAKSPSQAGGGNEQFFGPGTRLTVL.

The J gene is TRBJ2-1, the V gene TRBV9, with 8 bases that match TRBD2. The junction had 6 bases not matched to a gene; V was cut back by 4 bases and J by 6 bases. The CDR3 has 14 residues. Germline CDR1 is SGDLS and CDR2 is YYNGEE. CDR3 in amino acids: CASSYTGGGNEQFF. CDR3 in DNA: TGTGCCAGCAGCTACACGGGAGGGGGCAATGAGCAGTTCTTC.

The chain is built from TRBV2 and TRBJ1-4; 10 bases are a match to TRBD1. Trimming cost V 3 bases and J 8 bases; bases outside gene matches: 6. Germline-derived CDR1 and CDR2 are SNHLY and FYNNEI. There are 15 residues in the CDR3. The CDR3 reads CASSDSGTGVEKLFF. The CDR3 nucleotides are TGTGCCAGCAGTGATTCCGGGACAGGGGTCGAAAAACTGTTTTTT.

The rearrangement uses TRBV7-6 and TRBJ1-1; the D gene is possibly TRBD1 (5 bases). This CDR3 is built from 11 residues. Germline V CDR1 and CDR2: SGHVS, FNYEAQ. V was cut by 8 bases and J by 11 bases, with 15 bases left in between. The CDR3 DNA reads TGTGCCAGCGGTACTACAGGAGCGGCTTTCTTT. Translating it yields CASGTTGAAFF.

The chain is built from TRBV25-1 and TRBJ2-5, with 8 positions matching TRBD2. Germline V gene sequence: CDR1 MGHDK, CDR2 SYGVNS. The trim removed 5 bases at V and 4 bases at J, leaving 6 bases unmatched. This CDR3 has 14 amino acids. CDR3 nucleotide sequence: TGTGCCAGCAGTCGAAGCGGGAGTAGAGAGACCCAGTACTTC. It codes for CASSRSGSRETQYF.

The DNA of the CDR3 is TGTGCCAGCAGCTTGAAGGAGGGAAAGACCCAGTACTTC. Protein product: CASSLKEGKTQYF. J is TRBJ2-5 and V is TRBV5-6; tentatively, D is TRBD2 (6 bases). From germline, CDR1 is SGHDT and CDR2 YYEEEE. V gave up 1 base and J gave up 6 bases, with 10 bases separating them. The CDR3 contains 13 residues. The full variable domain, with the rest looked up from reference TRBV5-6 and TRBJ2-5, is DAGVTQSPTHLIKTRGQQVTLRCSPKSGHDTVSWYQQALGQGPQFIFQYYEEEERQRGNFPDRFSGHQFPNYSSELNVNALLLGDSALYLCASSLKEGKTQYFGPGTRLLVL.

The gene calls are TRBV25-1 and TRBJ2-7; D is unclear. Trimming shortened V by 6 bases and J by 6 bases, and 12 bases separated the two germline ends. The V gene's germline CDR1 is MGHDK and CDR2 SYGVNS. The CDR3 contains 12 residues. The CDR3 protein is CASSPYSPEQYF. The CDR3 nucleotides read TGTGCCAGCAGCCCCTACAGTCCCGAGCAGTACTTC.

This clone was seen once. The chain carries TRBV7-6 and TRBJ2-1; D unclear. V shed 5 bases and J shed 10 bases, with 12 bases lying between them. CDR3 length: 12 residues. Germline CDR1 is SGHVS and CDR2 is FNYEAQ. The CDR3 region is CASSGSRREQFF. The CDR3 DNA follows: TGTGCCAGCAGCGGAAGCCGGAGAGAGCAGTTCTTC. Based on the CDR3 plus reference TRBV7-6 and TRBJ2-1, the full variable domain is GAGVSQSPRYKVTKRGQDVALRCDPISGHVSLYWYRQALGQGPEFLTYFNYEAQQDKSGLPNDRFSAERPEGSISTLTIQRTEQRDSAMYRCASSGSRREQFFGPGTRLTVL.

This clone was seen only once. V gene TRBV27 combines with J gene TRBJ2-1; maybe TRBD1 (7 bases). From germline, CDR1 is MNHEY and CDR2 SMNVEV (reference sequence). This CDR3 region has 18 residues. V was clipped by 3 bases and J by 6 bases, with 24 bases between them. CDR3 residues: CASSFQQGYGGRGNEQFF. The CDR3 region has the DNA TGTGCCAGCAGTTTTCAACAGGGGTACGGGGGCCGAGGCAATGAGCAGTTCTTC.

The CDR3 DNA follows: TGTGCCAGCTCCCCCGTGAGGTACAGGGCAACTGGAAACACCATATATTTT. As protein: CASSPVRYRATGNTIYF. The chain links TRBV18 to TRBJ1-3, with D perhaps matching TRBD1 (6 bases). The CDR3 length is 17 residues. The V gene's germline CDR1 is KGHSH and CDR2 LQKENI. The V and J ends lost 6 bases and 2 bases respectively, with 20 bases between them.

This clone was seen just once. The chain carries TRBV27 and TRBJ1-2, with D perhaps TRBD1 (5 bases). V was trimmed by 2 bases and J by 7 bases, leaving 11 bases between them. This CDR3 contains 13 residues. The germline CDR1 and CDR2 sequences are MNHEY and SMNVEV (reference sequence). CDR3 sequence: CASSLGGDRGYTF. The CDR3 region has the DNA TGTGCCAGCAGTTTAGGAGGGGATCGTGGCTACACCTTC.

This chain uses TRBV19 with TRBJ1-1, with 8 bases matching TRBD1. The CDR3 spans 13 residues. The J segment lost 1 base and the V segment lost 7 bases, leaving 2 bases of the junction unmatched. CDR1 LNHDA and CDR2 SQIVND come from the germline V gene (reference sequence). The CDR3 loop reads CASNGTGNTEAFF. The CDR3 DNA sequence: TGTGCCAGTAATGGGACAGGGAACACTGAAGCTTTCTTT.

The CDR3 protein is CASSGPGSNQPQHF. The CDR3 DNA reads as TGTGCCAGCAGTGGTCCAGGGAGCAATCAGCCCCAGCATTTT. This chain uses TRBV2 with TRBJ1-5; possibly TRBD1 for D (5 bases). The CDR3 is 14 amino acids. Trimming took 4 bases from V and 1 from J, leaving 8 bases between them. Germline V gene sequence: CDR1 SNHLY, CDR2 FYNNEI.